This T cell receptor (beta chain) was captured by sequencing in a study of shared clonotypes between healthy human individuals. Per the germline V gene, CDR1 is SGHRS and CDR2 is YFSETQ. Trimming cost V 1 base and J 6 bases, with 7 bases left between them. The CDR3 length is 13 residues. Replicate PCRs from sorted subsets contained roughly 200 ng DNA, which is approximately 30,000 T cell genomes. Measured with immunoSEQ multiplex PCR; TCRdb has only the in-frame clones, and not every one. The data hold approximately 740,000 clones, with around two thirds observed a single time. V and J are TRBV5-1 and TRBJ2-2; no clear D. The clonotype originates from a woman aged 30 to 39 in good health. Sample: memory CD4+ T cells sorted from blood. Subset denoted: CD45RA-negative fraction. CDR3 loop: CASSLTVAGELFF. Written as DNA, the CDR3 is TGCGCCAGCAGCTTGACGGTTGCCGGGGAGCTGTTTTTT.